This T cell receptor beta chain was sequenced during a study of response to subunit inactivated influenza vaccine. Study-wide results and limits: The authors suggested that few new T cells are recruited per seasonal influenza vaccination.

About this clonotype: Its target is not known.

TCRdb reanalysed the RT-PCR reads using MiXCR and keeps one entry per CDR3 protein. The sample lists around 790,000 distinct CDR3 sequences, about 20% occurring once. The CDR3 totals 13 residues. The J segment lost 3 bases and the V segment lost 6 bases, leaving 8 bases of the junction unmatched. CDR1 DFQATT and CDR2 SNEGSKA come from the germline V gene (reference sequence). This TCR was sampled from a man over 45 who received an inactivated influenza vaccine. This chain links TRBV20-1 with TRBJ2-7; TRBD2 agrees at 7 bases. The sample in question was PBMCs from blood, obtained around 5 days after vaccination. CDR3 sequence: CSAHPLADYEQYF. The DNA of the CDR3 is TGCAGTGCCCACCCGCTAGCGGACTACGAGCAGTACTTC.